A selection of T cell receptor beta chains follows, all from one sample in a study of CD8+ T cells in alopecia areata. The method was immunoSEQ multiplex PCR; TCRdb's version includes in-frame clones alone and lacks a portion of them. The sample includes some 80,000 clones, roughly 70% of them seen just once. Sequenced material: CD8+ T cells sorted from blood, taken at week 24, from a patient treated with tofacitinib. These receptors all stem from a human donor with alopecia areata. The CDR3 runs from the conserved cysteine through the conserved F or W. The D gene is left open where the match is weak. Where a row states a size, it is once, few, many or the class of an expanded clone; other rows omit it.

j_gene | abundance | v_gene | d_gene | CDR3aa | CDR3nt
TRBJ2-1 | . | TRBV4-1 | TRBD2 | CASSQTGAGDYNEQFF | TGCGCCAGCAGCCAGACTGGAGCGGGAGACTACAATGAGCAGTTCTTC
TRBJ2-2 | once | TRBV7-9 | TRBD1 | CASSQDRSGELFF | TGTGCCAGCAGCCAGGACAGGTCCGGGGAGCTGTTTTTT
TRBJ1-1 | . | TRBV5-1 | . | CASSTSGTEAFF | TGCGCCAGCAGCACCTCGGGGACTGAAGCTTTCTTT
TRBJ2-7 | few | TRBV6-4 | . | CASSYGQHYEQYF | TGTGCCAGCAGTTATGGGCAGCACTACGAGCAGTACTTC
TRBJ2-5 | . | TRBV4-3 | . | CASSRVREKETQYF | TGCGCCAGCAGCCGTGTCCGTGAAAAAGAGACCCAGTACTTC
TRBJ1-6 | . | TRBV4-3 | . | CASSQDSSYNSPLHF | TGCGCCAGCAGCCAGGATAGCTCCTATAATTCACCCCTCCACTTT
TRBJ2-7 | . | TRBV27 | . | CASSLAGFSHEQYF | TGTGCCAGCAGTTTAGCGGGATTCAGCCACGAGCAGTACTTC
TRBJ1-2 | . | TRBV5-1 | TRBD1 | CASSLTGQGDYGYTF | TGCGCCAGCAGCTTGACGGGACAGGGGGACTATGGCTACACCTTC
TRBJ1-4 | few | TRBV27 | . | CASTAQGEKLFF | TGTGCCAGCACTGCTCAGGGGGAAAAACTGTTTTTT
TRBJ1-2 | . | TRBV27 | . | CASSFLGRDYGYTF | TGTGCCAGCAGTTTCCTGGGGAGGGACTATGGCTACACCTTC
TRBJ2-2 | . | TRBV25-1 | . | CASSDRDTGELFF | TGTGCCAGCAGTGACAGGGACACCGGGGAGCTGTTTTTT
TRBJ2-1 | . | TRBV4-1 | . | CASSQSPGLYNEQFF | TGCGCCAGCAGCCAATCCCCCGGACTCTACAATGAGCAGTTCTTC
TRBJ1-5 | . | TRBV19 | . | CASMGAGQPQHF | TGTGCCAGTATGGGGGCTGGTCAGCCCCAGCATTTT
TRBJ2-7 | many | TRBV19 | . | CASSIAVNSYEQYF | TGTGCCAGTAGTATTGCCGTGAACTCCTACGAGCAGTACTTC
TRBJ2-7 | . | TRBV19 | TRBD1 | CASSIRQGAYEQYF | TGTGCCAGTAGTATCCGACAGGGGGCCTACGAGCAGTACTTC
TRBJ2-1 | . | TRBV29-1 | TRBD1 | CSVTGTGFLNEQFF | TGCAGCGTGACCGGGACAGGGTTTCTCAATGAGCAGTTCTTC
TRBJ2-1 | . | TRBV7-9 | . | CASSLSAGVGQFF | TGTGCCAGCAGCTTATCGGCCGGCGTCGGGCAGTTCTTC
TRBJ2-7 | few | TRBV27 | . | CASSFNRAYEQYF | TGTGCCAGCAGTTTTAACAGGGCCTACGAGCAGTACTTC
TRBJ2-3 | . | TRBV5-4 | . | CASSLWSDTQYF | TGTGCCAGCAGCTTGTGGTCAGATACGCAGTATTTT
TRBJ1-5 | few | TRBV4-1 | . | CASSQGPTVANQPQHF | TGCGCCAGCAGCCAAGGGCCGACAGTAGCAAATCAGCCCCAGCATTTT
TRBJ2-5 | . | TRBV25-1 | . | CASSEVRVDNSQETQYF | TGTGCCAGCAGTGAGGTGAGGGTAGATAATAGCCAAGAGACCCAGTACTTC